This T cell receptor beta chain was identified during a study of pediatric ulcerative colitis (dated by TCRdb to between 2017 and 2020). For the wider study: Among the ulcerative colitis patients, about seven had pancolitis and two had left-sided colitis, and histology in every patient was consistent with ulcerative colitis. Using the Pediatric Ulcerative Colitis Activity Index, two patients were classed as having mild disease, several as having moderate disease and three as having acute severe colitis. From nine newly diagnosed, treatment-naive pediatric ulcerative colitis patients and four non-IBD control children, paired blood and rectal samples were collected.

As to this clone: The antigen it binds to is not known. There are no base qualities to consult, and no much larger clone falls within one base.

The junction shows trimming of 4 bases on V and 4 bases on J, plus 11 bases between the germline ends. The CDR3 runs 14 amino acids, cysteine and phenylalanine included. Left in the record is the CDR3 DNA by itself, 42 bases read in frame from the first base. The germline V gene (reference sequence) provides CDR1 MNHEY and CDR2 SMNVEV. Before the diagnostic colonoscopy, none of the ulcerative colitis patients had been given immunosuppressive medication. Blood was sampled at the time of the colonoscopy. The Wizard kit (Promega) was used to extract genomic DNA from the blood and intestinal samples. The research as a whole found: For technical reasons, blood samples from two patients gave substantially fewer templates, and these samples were excluded from the blood-rectal overlap analysis. Repertoires were derived from total lymphocyte DNA, so rare subsets such as regulatory T cells may have patterns not reflected. The healthy control group was small, consisting of only four individuals. Clonal overlap between a subject's own blood and rectum was significantly greater in ulcerative colitis patients than in controls, which suggests more T cell trafficking to inflamed tissue. Two rectal CDR3 clonotypes were detected in all ulcerative colitis patients and were not detected in any of the controls. Features of the rectal repertoire distinguished controls, mild-moderate colitis patients and acute severe colitis patients, and in acute severe colitis rectal diversity was lower because of clonal expansions.

Using the immunoSEQ TRB Survey service, rearranged CDR3 beta regions were amplified from genomic DNA with multiplex V and J primers. To keep sequencing depth the same across samples, survey-level depth of up to 500,000 reads per sample was applied. The libraries were purified and pooled, then sequenced using Illumina technology. Per the authors' processing: Productive clonality, sample overlap, pairwise scatters, CDR3 beta length, V/D/J gene usage and productiveness were all assessed with the immunoSEQ online tools. Calculated diversity was the number of unique rearrangements divided by total templates times 100; Shannon and Simpson indices were also computed. Z-score normalized data were analyzed by principal component analysis with the R prcomp function and the ggbiplot package. Blood-rectal clonal overlap within each subject was quantified with Morisita's index. TCRdb holds this immuneACCESS table with in-frame rearrangements only. Some clones are missing; in checked studies, unresolved V genes explain under half, and the rest has no known cause. V, J and clone size were drawn from that table, and D and trimming were deduced from the DNA. This sample is represented by about 64,000 clones; 77% of them were singletons. The ten largest clones represent about 5.2% of the sample.

The sequence is built from TRBV27 and TRBJ2-1, and TRBD1 may be the D gene, going by 6 matching bases. Sequencing was carried out using blood. The receptor comes from a boy aged 10-17 years with moderate ulcerative colitis. DNA sequence: TGTGCCAGCAGTTCAGGGGCACTATACAATGAGCAGTTCTTC. Protein translation: CASSSGALYNEQFF.